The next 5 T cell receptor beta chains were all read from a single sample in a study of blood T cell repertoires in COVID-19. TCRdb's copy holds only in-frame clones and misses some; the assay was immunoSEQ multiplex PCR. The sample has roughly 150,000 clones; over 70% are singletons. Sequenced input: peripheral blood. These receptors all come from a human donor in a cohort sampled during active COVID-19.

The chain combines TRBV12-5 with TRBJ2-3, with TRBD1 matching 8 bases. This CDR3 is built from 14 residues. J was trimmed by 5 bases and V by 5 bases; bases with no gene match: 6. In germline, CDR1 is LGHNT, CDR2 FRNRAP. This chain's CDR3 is CASGPGTGEDTQYF. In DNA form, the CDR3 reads TGTGCTAGTGGTCCCGGGACAGGAGAAGATACGCAGTATTTT. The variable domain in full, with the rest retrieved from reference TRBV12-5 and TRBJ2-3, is DARVTQTPRHKVTEMGQEVTMRCQPILGHNTVFWYRQTMMQGLELLAYFRNRAPLDDSGMPKDRFSAEMPDATLATLKIQPSEPRDSAVYFCASGPGTGEDTQYFGPGTRLTVL.

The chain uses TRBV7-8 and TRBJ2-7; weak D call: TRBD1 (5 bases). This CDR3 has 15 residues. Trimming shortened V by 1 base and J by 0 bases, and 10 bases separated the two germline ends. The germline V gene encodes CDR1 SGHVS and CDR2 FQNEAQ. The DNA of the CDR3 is TGTGCCAGCAGCTTAGGTGACAGTAGCTCCTACGAGCAGTACGTC. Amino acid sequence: CASSLGDSSSYEQYV.

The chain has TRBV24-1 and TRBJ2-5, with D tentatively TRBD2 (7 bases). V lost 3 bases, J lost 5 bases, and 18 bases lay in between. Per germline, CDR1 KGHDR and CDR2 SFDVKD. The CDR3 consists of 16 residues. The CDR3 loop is CATSDAVRGGSETQYF. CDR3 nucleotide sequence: TGTGCCACCAGTGATGCGGTCAGGGGAGGGTCGGAGACCCAGTACTTC.

The CDR3: CASSLGTLPYNEQFF. CDR3 nucleotides: TGTGCCAGCAGCTTGGGGACACTTCCCTACAATGAGCAGTTCTTC. The chain links TRBV7-9 to TRBJ2-1; maybe TRBD1 (6 bases). Per germline, CDR1 SEHNR and CDR2 FQNEAQ (reference sequence). This CDR3 is 15 amino acids long. Trimming took 3 bases from V and 2 from J, leaving 11 bases between them.

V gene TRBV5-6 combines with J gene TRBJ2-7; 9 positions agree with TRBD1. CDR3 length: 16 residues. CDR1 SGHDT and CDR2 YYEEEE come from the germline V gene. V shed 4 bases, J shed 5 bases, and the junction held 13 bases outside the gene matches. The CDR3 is CASSGPGTGSVHEQYV. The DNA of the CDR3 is TGTGCCAGCAGCGGACCCGGGACAGGGTCGGTCCACGAGCAGTACGTC.